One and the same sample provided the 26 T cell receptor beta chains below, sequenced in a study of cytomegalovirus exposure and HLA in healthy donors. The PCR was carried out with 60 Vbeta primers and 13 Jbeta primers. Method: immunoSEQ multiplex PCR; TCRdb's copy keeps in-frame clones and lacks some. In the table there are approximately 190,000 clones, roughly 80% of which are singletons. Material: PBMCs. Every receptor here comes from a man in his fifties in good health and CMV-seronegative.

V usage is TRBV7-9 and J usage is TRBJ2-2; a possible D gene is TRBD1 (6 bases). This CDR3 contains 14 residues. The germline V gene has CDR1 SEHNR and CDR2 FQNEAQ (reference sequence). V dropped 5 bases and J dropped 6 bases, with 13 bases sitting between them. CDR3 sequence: CASSPRSGAGELFF. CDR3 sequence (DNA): TGTGCCAGCAGCCCCCGGTCAGGGGCCGGGGAGCTGTTTTTT. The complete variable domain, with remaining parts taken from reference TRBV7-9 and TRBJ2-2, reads DTGVSQNPRHKITKRGQNVTFRCDPISEHNRLYWYRQTLGQGPEFLTYFQNEAQLEKSRLLSDRFSAERPKGSFSTLEIQRTEQGDSAMYLCASSPRSGAGELFFGEGSRLTVL.

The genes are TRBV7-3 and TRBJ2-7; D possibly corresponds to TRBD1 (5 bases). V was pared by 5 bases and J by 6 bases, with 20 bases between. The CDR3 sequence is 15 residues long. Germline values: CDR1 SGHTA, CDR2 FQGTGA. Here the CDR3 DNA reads TGTGCCAGCAGCCTAGGGGCAGGGAAGGCCAGCGAGCAGTACTTC. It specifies CASSLGAGKASEQYF.

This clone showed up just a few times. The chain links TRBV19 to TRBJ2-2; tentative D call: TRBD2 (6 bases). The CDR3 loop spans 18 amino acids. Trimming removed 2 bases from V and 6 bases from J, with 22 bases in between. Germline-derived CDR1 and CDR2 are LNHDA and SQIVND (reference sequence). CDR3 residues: CASSITRGLRVWSGELFF. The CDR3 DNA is TGTGCCAGTAGTATAACACGGGGACTGAGAGTTTGGTCCGGGGAGCTGTTTTTT.

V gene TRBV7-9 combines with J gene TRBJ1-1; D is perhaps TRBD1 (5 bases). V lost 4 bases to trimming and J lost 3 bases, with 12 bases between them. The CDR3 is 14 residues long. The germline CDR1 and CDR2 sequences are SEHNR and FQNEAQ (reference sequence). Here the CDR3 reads CASSSSEGDTEAFF. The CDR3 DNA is TGTGCCAGCAGCTCGTCCGAAGGGGACACTGAAGCTTTCTTT.

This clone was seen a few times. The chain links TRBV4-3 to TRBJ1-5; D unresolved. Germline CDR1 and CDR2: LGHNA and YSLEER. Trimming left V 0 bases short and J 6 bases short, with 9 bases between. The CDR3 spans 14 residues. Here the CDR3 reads CASSQELVAQPQHF. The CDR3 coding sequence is TGCGCCAGCAGCCAAGAATTGGTGGCTCAGCCCCAGCATTTT.

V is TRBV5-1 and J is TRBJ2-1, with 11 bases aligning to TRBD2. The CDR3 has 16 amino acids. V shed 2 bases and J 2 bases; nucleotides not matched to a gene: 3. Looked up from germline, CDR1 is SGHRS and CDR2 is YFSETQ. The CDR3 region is CASSLTSGGTYNEQFF. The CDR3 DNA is TGCGCCAGCAGCTTAACTAGCGGGGGAACCTACAATGAGCAGTTCTTC.

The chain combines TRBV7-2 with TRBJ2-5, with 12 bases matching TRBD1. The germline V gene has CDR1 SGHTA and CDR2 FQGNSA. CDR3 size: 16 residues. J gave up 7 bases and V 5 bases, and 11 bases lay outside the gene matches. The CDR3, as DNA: TGTGCCAGCAGCCCGGGGGACAGGGGGCGTTTGGGGACCCAGTACTTC. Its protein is CASSPGDRGRLGTQYF.

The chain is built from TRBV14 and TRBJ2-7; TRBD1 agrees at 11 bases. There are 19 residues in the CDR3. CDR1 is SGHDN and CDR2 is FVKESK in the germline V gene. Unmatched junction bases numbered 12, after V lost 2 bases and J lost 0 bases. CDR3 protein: CASSQRARDRGSPSYEQYF. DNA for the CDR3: TGTGCCAGCAGCCAACGAGCAAGGGACAGGGGGTCCCCCTCCTACGAGCAGTACTTC.

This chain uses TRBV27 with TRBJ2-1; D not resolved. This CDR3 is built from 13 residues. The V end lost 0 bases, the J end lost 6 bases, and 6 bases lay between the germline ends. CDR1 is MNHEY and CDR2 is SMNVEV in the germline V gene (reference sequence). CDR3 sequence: CASSLSRVNEQFF. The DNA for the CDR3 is TGTGCCAGCAGTTTATCGCGAGTCAATGAGCAGTTCTTC.

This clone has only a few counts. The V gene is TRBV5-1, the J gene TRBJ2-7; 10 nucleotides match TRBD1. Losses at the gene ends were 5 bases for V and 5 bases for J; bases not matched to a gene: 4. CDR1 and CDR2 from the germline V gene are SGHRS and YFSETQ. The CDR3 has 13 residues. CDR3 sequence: CASRGQGFDEQYF. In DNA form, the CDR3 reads TGCGCCAGCAGGGGACAGGGGTTCGACGAGCAGTACTTC.

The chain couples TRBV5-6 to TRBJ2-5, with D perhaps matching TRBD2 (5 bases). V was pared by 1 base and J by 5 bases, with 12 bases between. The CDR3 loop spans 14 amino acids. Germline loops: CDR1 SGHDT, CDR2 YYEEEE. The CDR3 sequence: CASSLKAGRETQYF. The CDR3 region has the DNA TGTGCCAGCAGCTTGAAGGCGGGTAGGGAGACCCAGTACTTC.

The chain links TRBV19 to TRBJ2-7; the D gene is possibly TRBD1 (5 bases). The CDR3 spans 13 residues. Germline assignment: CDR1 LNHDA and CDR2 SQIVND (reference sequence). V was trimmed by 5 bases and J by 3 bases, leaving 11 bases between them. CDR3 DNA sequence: TGTGCCAGTAGTGGCGGACACCTCTACGAGCAGTACTTC. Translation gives CASSGGHLYEQYF.

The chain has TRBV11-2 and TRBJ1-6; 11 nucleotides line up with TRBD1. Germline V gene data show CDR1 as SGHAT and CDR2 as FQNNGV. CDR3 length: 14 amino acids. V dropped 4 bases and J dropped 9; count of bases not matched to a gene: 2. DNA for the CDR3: TGTGCCAGCAGCTGGGACAGGGGGAGTTCACCCCTCCACTTT. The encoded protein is CASSWDRGSSPLHF.

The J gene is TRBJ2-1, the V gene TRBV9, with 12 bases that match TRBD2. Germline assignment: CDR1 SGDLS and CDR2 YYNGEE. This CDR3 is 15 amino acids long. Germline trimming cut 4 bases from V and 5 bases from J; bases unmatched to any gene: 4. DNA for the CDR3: TGTGCCAGCAGCTTTCGACTAGCGGGGGACAATGAGCAGTTCTTC. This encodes CASSFRLAGDNEQFF.

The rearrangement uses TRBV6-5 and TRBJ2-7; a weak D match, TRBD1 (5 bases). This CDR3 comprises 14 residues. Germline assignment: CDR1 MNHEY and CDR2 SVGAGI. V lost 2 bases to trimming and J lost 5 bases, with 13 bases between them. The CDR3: CASSYGQGRNEQYF. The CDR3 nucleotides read TGTGCCAGCAGTTACGGGCAGGGAAGGAACGAGCAGTACTTC.

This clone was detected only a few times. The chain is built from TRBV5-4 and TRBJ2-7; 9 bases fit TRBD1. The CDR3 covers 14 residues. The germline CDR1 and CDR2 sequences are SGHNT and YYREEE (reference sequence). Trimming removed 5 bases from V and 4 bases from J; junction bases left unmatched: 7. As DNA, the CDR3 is TGTGCCAGCAGTCAGGACAGGGGCCGTTACGAGCAGTACTTC. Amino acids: CASSQDRGRYEQYF.

CDR3 amino acids: CASSRYNEQFF. The DNA for the CDR3 is TGTGCCAGCAGTCGCTACAATGAGCAGTTCTTC. The chain carries TRBV6-5 and TRBJ2-1; D is ambiguous. The CDR3 loop spans 11 amino acids. Trimming took off 5 bases at V and 3 bases at J, with 2 bases between the two ends. The germline V gene encodes CDR1 MNHEY and CDR2 SVGAGI.

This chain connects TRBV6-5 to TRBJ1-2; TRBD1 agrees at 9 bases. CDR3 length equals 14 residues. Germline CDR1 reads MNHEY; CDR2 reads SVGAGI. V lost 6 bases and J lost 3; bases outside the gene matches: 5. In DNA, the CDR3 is TGTGCCAGCAGGAGACAGGGGGGACACTATGGCTACACCTTC. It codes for CASRRQGGHYGYTF.

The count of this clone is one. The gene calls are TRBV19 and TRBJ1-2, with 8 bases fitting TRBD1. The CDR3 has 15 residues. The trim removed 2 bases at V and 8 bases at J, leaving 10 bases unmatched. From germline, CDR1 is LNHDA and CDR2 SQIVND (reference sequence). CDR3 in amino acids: CASSIFTGGMEGYTF. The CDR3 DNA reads TGTGCCAGTAGTATATTTACAGGGGGTATGGAAGGCTACACCTTC. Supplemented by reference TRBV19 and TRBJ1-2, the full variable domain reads DGGITQSPKYLFRKEGQNVTLSCEQNLNHDAMYWYRQDPGQGLRLIYYSQIVNDFQKGDIAEGYSVSREKKESFPLTVTSAQKNPTAFYLCASSIFTGGMEGYTFGSGTRLTVV.

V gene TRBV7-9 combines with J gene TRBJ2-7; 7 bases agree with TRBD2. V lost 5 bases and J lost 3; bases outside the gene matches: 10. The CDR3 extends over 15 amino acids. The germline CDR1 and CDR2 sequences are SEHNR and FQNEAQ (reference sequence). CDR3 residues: CASSPVPGGSYEQYF. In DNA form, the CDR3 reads TGTGCCAGCAGCCCAGTGCCCGGGGGGAGCTACGAGCAGTACTTC. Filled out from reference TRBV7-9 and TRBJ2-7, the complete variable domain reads DTGVSQNPRHKITKRGQNVTFRCDPISEHNRLYWYRQTLGQGPEFLTYFQNEAQLEKSRLLSDRFSAERPKGSFSTLEIQRTEQGDSAMYLCASSPVPGGSYEQYFGPGTRLTVT.

CDR3 DNA: TGCGCCAGCAGCCAAGATCCCAGCAGGAATTCACCCCTCCACTTT. Translating gives CASSQDPSRNSPLHF. The rearrangement links TRBV4-1 to TRBJ1-6; D unresolved. This CDR3 is 15 amino acids long. Trimming removed 0 bases at V and 7 bases at J, with 10 bases between. Germline CDR1 MGHRA, CDR2 YSYEKL.

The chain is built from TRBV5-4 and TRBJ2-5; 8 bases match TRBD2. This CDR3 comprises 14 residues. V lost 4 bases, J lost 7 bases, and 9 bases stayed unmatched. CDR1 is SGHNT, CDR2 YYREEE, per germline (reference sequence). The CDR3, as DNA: TGTGCCAGCAGCAGGACTAGCCGGAATGGGACCCAGTACTTC. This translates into CASSRTSRNGTQYF.

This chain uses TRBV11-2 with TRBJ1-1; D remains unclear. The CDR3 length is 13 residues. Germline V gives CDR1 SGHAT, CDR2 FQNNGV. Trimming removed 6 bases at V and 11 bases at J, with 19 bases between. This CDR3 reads CASSLVIWSGAFF. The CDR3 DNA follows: TGTGCCAGCAGTCTAGTGATCTGGTCGGGGGCTTTCTTT.

The CDR3: CASSLEGLYNEQFF. CDR3 DNA: TGTGCCAGCAGCTTAGAGGGACTATACAATGAGCAGTTCTTC. The chain uses TRBV7-2 and TRBJ2-1, with TRBD2 matching over 7 bases. The CDR3 consists of 14 residues. Looked up from germline, CDR1 is SGHTA and CDR2 is FQGNSA. Trimming cost V 1 base and J 4 bases; bases outside gene matches: 1.

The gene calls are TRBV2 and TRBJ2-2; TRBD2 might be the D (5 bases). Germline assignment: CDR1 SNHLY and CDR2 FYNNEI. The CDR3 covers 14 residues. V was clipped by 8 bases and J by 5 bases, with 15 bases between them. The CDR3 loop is CASEGPSITGELFF. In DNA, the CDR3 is TGTGCCAGCGAAGGTCCTAGCATAACCGGGGAGCTGTTTTTT.

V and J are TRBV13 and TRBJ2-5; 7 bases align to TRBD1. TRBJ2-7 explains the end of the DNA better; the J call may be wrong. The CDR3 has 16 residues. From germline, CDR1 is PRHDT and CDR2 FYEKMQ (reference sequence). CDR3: CASSSNRQGDRYEQYF. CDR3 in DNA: TGTGCCAGCAGCTCGAATCGACAGGGTGATCGCTACGAGCAGTACTTC.